Below are 9 T cell receptor beta chains sequenced from a single sample in a study of blood T cell repertoires in COVID-19. Method: immunoSEQ multiplex PCR; TCRdb's copy keeps in-frame clones and lacks some. The sample shows about 74,000 clones, around 75% of them seen only once. Material: peripheral blood. The origin of the receptors is a man aged 65 to 85 with acute or convalescent COVID-19.

With respect to this clone: An end of the junction does not agree with germline; a read error may underlie this. The J gene is TRBJ1-1, the V gene TRBV7-7; no clear D gene. CDR1 SSHAT and CDR2 FNYEAQ come from the germline V gene (reference sequence). The CDR3 is 13 amino acids. CDR3 protein: CASSLGTFTEAFF. The CDR3, as DNA: TGTGCTAGCAGCTTAGGTACTTTCACTGAAGCTTTCTTT.

The chain carries TRBV14 and TRBJ2-1; D possibly corresponds to TRBD2 (6 bases). V dropped 1 base and J dropped 2 bases, with 12 bases sitting between them. The CDR3 has 16 amino acids. The germline V gene encodes CDR1 SGHDN and CDR2 FVKESK. In DNA, the CDR3 is TGTGCCAGCAGCCAAGGGTGGAGGGGCGCCTACAATGAGCAGTTCTTC. Encoded protein: CASSQGWRGAYNEQFF.

The chain couples TRBV7-2 to TRBJ2-7; 12 bases are shared with TRBD1. Germline V gene lookup returns CDR1 SGHTA and CDR2 FQGNSA. V shed 5 bases, J shed 2 bases, and the junction held 10 bases outside the gene matches. The CDR3 totals 17 residues. The CDR3 coding sequence is TGTGCCAGCAGCCGGGGACAGGGGGCTCCGCTTACCTACGAGCAGTACTTC. Translated, it gives CASSRGQGAPLTYEQYF.

The V call is TRBV14, the J call TRBJ2-1, with TRBD2 matching 9 bases. Germline V lookup: CDR1 SGHDN, CDR2 FVKESK. V trimming: 6 bases; J trimming: 7 bases; junction bases outside the gene matches: 7. The CDR3 contains 14 residues. CDR3 loop: CASSFWAGGNEQFF. CDR3 coding DNA: TGTGCCAGCAGTTTTTGGGCGGGAGGGAATGAGCAGTTCTTC.

This chain links TRBV5-6 with TRBJ2-1; a weak D match, TRBD2 (5 bases). Trimming took off 5 bases at V and 6 bases at J, with 12 bases between the two ends. The germline V gene encodes CDR1 SGHDT and CDR2 YYEEEE. The CDR3 totals 13 residues. The CDR3 spells CASSARGPNEQFF. The CDR3 nucleotides are TGTGCCAGCAGTGCCCGAGGGCCCAATGAGCAGTTCTTC.

The chain combines TRBV6-2 or TRBV6-3 with TRBJ2-7, with 9 bases matching TRBD1. V lost 4 bases, J lost 4 bases, and 11 bases stayed unmatched. The CDR3 loop spans 16 amino acids. Per germline, CDR1 MNHEY and CDR2 SVGEGT. CDR3 DNA sequence: TGTGCCAGCAGTTTCAATTCCGGGACAGGGAGATACGAGCAGTACTTC. It is translated as CASSFNSGTGRYEQYF.

The rearrangement links TRBV28 to TRBJ1-5; possibly TRBD1 for D (6 bases). The V gene lost 4 bases and the J gene lost 7 bases, with 14 bases spanning the gap. The germline gives CDR1 MDHEN, CDR2 SYDVKM. The CDR3 spans 14 residues. In nucleotides, the CDR3 is TGTGCCAGCAGTTCACTAGGGGGTTACCAGCCCCAGCATTTT. It specifies CASSSLGGYQPQHF.

The V gene is TRBV11-2, the J gene TRBJ2-3; no definite D call. The CDR3 loop spans 11 amino acids. V lost 5 bases to trimming and J lost 4 bases, with 4 bases between them. In germline, CDR1 is SGHAT, CDR2 FQNNGV. CDR3 in amino acids: CASSQSDTQYF. In nucleotides, the CDR3 is TGTGCCAGCAGCCAATCAGATACGCAGTATTTT.

The chain is built from TRBV5-1 and TRBJ2-2; TRBD1 matches 9 bases. This CDR3 is built from 17 residues. The V and J ends lost 4 bases and 4 bases, in that order; junction bases with no gene match: 11. Germline CDR1 is SGHRS and CDR2 is YFSETQ. The CDR3 sequence is CASSPQPGQGITGELFF. The CDR3 nucleotides read TGCGCCAGCAGCCCACAACCGGGACAGGGAATCACCGGGGAGCTGTTTTTT. The full variable domain, in which reference TRBV5-1 and TRBJ2-2 provide the parts outside the CDR3, is KAGVTQTPRYLIKTRGQQVTLSCSPISGHRSVSWYQQTPGQGLQFLFEYFSETQRNKGNFPGRFSGRQFSNSRSEMNVSTLELGDSALYLCASSPQPGQGITGELFFGEGSRLTVL.